This entry lists 4 T cell receptor beta chains sequenced from one sample in a study of beta chain features in type 1 diabetes (dated by TCRdb to 2016 to 2019). Receptor libraries were prepared by the immunoSEQ multiplex PCR assay. All of the isolated RNA was reverse transcribed with the High Capacity cDNA Reverse Transcription Kit, so expressed TCRB transcripts were sequenced. Sourced from immuneACCESS, this table was stored by TCRdb with only in-frame sequences that have V and J called. A share of the clones is absent; for the studies checked, an unresolved V gene accounts for under half, and the remainder has no known explanation. The sample profile shows about 930,000 clones; roughly a sixth of them were found once. The top ten constitute about 0.02% of the sample. The sequencing input was naive CD4+ T cells from blood. The label giving this sample's cell subset or site can be read as: true naive CD4+ T cells. Receptors were obtained from a woman aged 18-29 years in good health.

The chain's CDR3 is CASSYPRQINEQFF. CDR3 DNA sequence: TGTGCCAGCAGTTATCCCCGACAGATCAATGAGCAGTTCTTC. This rearrangement joins TRBV6-6 to TRBJ2-1; a weak D match, TRBD1 (5 bases). The germline gives CDR1 MNHNY, CDR2 SVGAGI (reference sequence). This CDR3 contains 14 residues. Trimming shortened V by 3 bases and J by 6 bases, and 12 bases separated the two germline ends.

This chain joins TRBV28 and TRBJ1-2, with unresolved D. From germline, CDR1 is MDHEN and CDR2 SYDVKM. V dropped 6 bases and J dropped 7 bases, with 18 bases sitting between them. The CDR3 contains 14 residues. The CDR3 DNA is TGTGCCAGCAGGATAGCGGGTATCGGTGGTGGCTACACCTTC. It encodes CASRIAGIGGGYTF.

This clone came up a few times. The chain joins TRBV28 to TRBJ2-4, with D perhaps TRBD1 (6 bases). This CDR3 has 16 amino acids. Germline V gives CDR1 MDHEN, CDR2 SYDVKM. V was pared by 4 bases and J by 2 bases, with 15 bases between. The CDR3 sequence is CASSSRSQGTKNIQYF. The DNA for the CDR3 is TGTGCCAGCAGTTCCCGCTCACAGGGAACCAAAAACATTCAGTACTTC.

This clone was recorded a few times. The V gene is TRBV6-1, the J gene TRBJ1-2; D is unclear. The V gene's germline CDR1 is MNHNS and CDR2 SASEGT. The CDR3 consists of 14 residues. Trimming shortened V by 1 base and J by 2 bases, and 8 bases separated the two germline ends. Written as DNA, the CDR3 is TGTGCCAGCAGTGAAGGTCACCGGAACTATGGCTACACCTTC. Protein: CASSEGHRNYGYTF.